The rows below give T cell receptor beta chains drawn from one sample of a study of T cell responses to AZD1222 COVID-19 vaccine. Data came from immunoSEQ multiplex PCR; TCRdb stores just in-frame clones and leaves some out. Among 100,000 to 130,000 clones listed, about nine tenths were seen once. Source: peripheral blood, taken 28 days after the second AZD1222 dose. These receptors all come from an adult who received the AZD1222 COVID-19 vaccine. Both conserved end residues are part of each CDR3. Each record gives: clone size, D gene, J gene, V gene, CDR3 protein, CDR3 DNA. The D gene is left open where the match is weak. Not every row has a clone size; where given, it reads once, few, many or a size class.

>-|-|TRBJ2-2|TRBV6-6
CASTPNLGGELFF
TGTGCCAGCACCCCTAATTTGGGCGGGGAGCTGTTTTTT
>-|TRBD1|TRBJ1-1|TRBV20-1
CSASTTGDESEAFF
TGCAGTGCTAGTACGACAGGGGATGAGTCTGAAGCTTTCTTT
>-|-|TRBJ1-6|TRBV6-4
CASSAGSSYNSPLHF
TGTGCCAGCAGTGCGGGGAGCTCCTATAATTCACCCCTCCACTTT
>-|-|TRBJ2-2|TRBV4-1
CASSQGLTGTTGELFF
TGCGCCAGCAGCCAAGGTTTAACGGGAACCACCGGGGAGCTGTTTTTT
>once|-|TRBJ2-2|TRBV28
CASSLFGSLAGELFF
TGTGCCAGCAGTTTATTCGGGAGTCTCGCCGGGGAGCTGTTTTTT
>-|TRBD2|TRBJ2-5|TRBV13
CASSLMGGRETQYF
TGTGCCAGCAGCTTGATGGGCGGGAGGGAGACCCAGTACTTC
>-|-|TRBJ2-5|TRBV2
CASSDLAEETQYF
TGTGCCAGCAGTGATTTGGCAGAAGAGACCCAGTACTTC
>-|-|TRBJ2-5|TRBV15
CATSRTGPPETQYF
TGTGCCACCAGCCGAACGGGACCCCCGGAGACCCAGTACTTC
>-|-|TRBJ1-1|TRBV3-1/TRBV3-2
CASSQKRPMNTEAFF
TGTGCCAGCAGCCAGAAAAGACCCATGAACACTGAAGCTTTCTTT
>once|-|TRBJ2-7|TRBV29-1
CSYRGAVYYEQYF
TGCAGCTACCGGGGGGCAGTCTACTACGAGCAGTACTTC
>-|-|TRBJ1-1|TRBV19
CASSIRQKNTEAFF
TGTGCCAGTAGTATACGGCAAAAGAACACTGAAGCTTTCTTT
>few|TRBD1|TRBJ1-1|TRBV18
CASSVTGGLTEAFF
TGTGCCAGCTCAGTTACAGGGGGCCTCACTGAAGCTTTCTTT
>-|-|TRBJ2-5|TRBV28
CASSPWTSQETQYF
TGTGCCAGCAGTCCCTGGACATCCCAAGAGACCCAGTACTTC
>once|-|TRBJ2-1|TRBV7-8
CASSFRGGEQFF
TGTGCCAGCAGCTTTAGGGGAGGCGAGCAGTTCTTC
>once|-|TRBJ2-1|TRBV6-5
CASRDSGRLYNEQFF
TGTGCCAGCAGAGATAGCGGACGCCTCTACAATGAGCAGTTCTTC
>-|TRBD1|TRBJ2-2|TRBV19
CASSPRQGVDGELFF
TGTGCCAGTAGTCCCCGACAGGGGGTGGACGGGGAGCTGTTTTTT
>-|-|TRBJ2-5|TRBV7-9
CASSLQPQETQYF
TGTGCCAGCAGCTTACAGCCTCAAGAGACCCAGTACTTC
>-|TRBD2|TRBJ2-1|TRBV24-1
CATSDTSGRAVSYNEQFF
TGTGCCACCAGTGATACAAGCGGGAGGGCCGTATCCTACAATGAGCAGTTCTTC
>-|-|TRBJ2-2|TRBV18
CASSPPPGAGELFF
TGTGCCAGCTCACCCCCCCCCGGGGCCGGGGAGCTGTTTTTT
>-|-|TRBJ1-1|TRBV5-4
CASSLPNTEAFF
TGTGCCAGCAGCTTGCCCAACACTGAAGCTTTCTTT
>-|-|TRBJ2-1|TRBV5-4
CASSLAWRSSYNEQFF
TGTGCCAGCAGCTTGGCATGGAGGAGCTCCTACAATGAGCAGTTCTTC
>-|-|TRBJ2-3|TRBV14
CASSPGADTQYF
TGTGCCAGCAGCCCCGGGGCGGATACGCAGTATTTT
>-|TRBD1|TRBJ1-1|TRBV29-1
CSLRTGALNTEAFF
TGCAGCCTACGGACAGGGGCCCTGAACACTGAAGCTTTCTTT
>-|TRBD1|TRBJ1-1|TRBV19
CASSLTGALGGIEAFF
TGTGCCAGTAGTCTCACAGGGGCCCTCGGGGGAATTGAAGCTTTCTTT
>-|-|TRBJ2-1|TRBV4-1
CASSQSSGNEQFF
TGCGCCAGCAGCCAATCCAGCGGGAATGAGCAGTTCTTC
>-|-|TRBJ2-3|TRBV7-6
CASSPSTDTQYF
TGTGCCAGCAGCCCGAGCACAGATACGCAGTATTTT
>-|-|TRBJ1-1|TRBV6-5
CASSYSGGNTEAFF
TGTGCCAGCAGTTACTCTGGAGGGAACACTGAAGCTTTCTTT
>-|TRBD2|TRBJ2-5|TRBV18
CASSPGPSGSRETQYF
TGTGCCAGCTCACCCGGCCCCAGCGGGAGTAGAGAGACCCAGTACTTC
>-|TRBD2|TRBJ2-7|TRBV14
CASSQDLARGAYEQYF
TGTGCCAGCAGCCAAGATTTGGCGCGGGGGGCCTACGAGCAGTACTTC
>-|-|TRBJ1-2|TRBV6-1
CASSENRNYGYTF
TGTGCCAGCAGTGAAAACAGAAACTATGGCTACACCTTC
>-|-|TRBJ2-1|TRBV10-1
CASSELRGAYNEQFF
TGCGCCAGCAGTGAATTGAGGGGGGCCTACAATGAGCAGTTCTTC
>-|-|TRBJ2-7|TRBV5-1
CASSLETGFTYEQYF
TGCGCCAGCAGCTTGGAAACGGGGTTCACCTACGAGCAGTACTTC